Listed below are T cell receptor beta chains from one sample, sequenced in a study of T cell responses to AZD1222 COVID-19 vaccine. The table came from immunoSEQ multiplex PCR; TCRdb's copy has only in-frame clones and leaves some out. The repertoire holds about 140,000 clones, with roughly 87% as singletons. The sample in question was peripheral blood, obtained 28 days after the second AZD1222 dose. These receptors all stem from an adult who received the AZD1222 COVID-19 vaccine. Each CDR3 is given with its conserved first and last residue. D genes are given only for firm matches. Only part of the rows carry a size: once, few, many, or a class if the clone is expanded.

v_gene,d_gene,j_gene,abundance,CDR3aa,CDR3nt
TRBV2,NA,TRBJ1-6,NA,CASGTSPLHF,TGTGCCAGCGGTACTTCACCCCTCCACTTT
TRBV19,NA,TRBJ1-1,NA,CASSPRTLTPNTEAFF,TGTGCCAGTAGTCCCAGGACATTAACTCCTAACACTGAAGCTTTCTTT
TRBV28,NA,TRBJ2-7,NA,CASSLAREQYF,TGTGCCAGCAGTTTAGCCCGCGAGCAGTACTTC
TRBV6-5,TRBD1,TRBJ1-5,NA,CASRLQGTSNQPQHF,TGTGCCAGCAGACTACAGGGGACTAGCAATCAGCCCCAGCATTTT
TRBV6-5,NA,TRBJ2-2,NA,CASSYWVATNTGELFF,TGTGCCAGCAGTTACTGGGTAGCGACGAACACCGGGGAGCTGTTTTTT
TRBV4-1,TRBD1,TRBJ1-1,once,CASSQDGTGDTEAFF,TGCGCCAGCAGCCAAGACGGGACAGGGGACACTGAAGCTTTCTTT
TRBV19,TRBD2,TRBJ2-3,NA,CASSSTGGSQTDTQYF,TGTGCCAGTAGCTCCACTGGCGGGAGCCAAACAGATACGCAGTATTTT
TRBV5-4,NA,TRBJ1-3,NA,CASSFQGNTIYF,TGTGCCAGCAGCTTTCAAGGAAACACCATATATTTT
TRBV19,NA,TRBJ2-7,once,CASSSTGSYEQYF,TGTGCCAGTAGCTCTACAGGATCCTACGAGCAGTACTTC
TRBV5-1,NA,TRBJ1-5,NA,CASSLSLGGDQPQHF,TGCGCCAGTAGTTTAAGTCTAGGAGGCGATCAGCCCCAGCATTTT
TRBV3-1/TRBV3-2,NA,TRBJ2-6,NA,CASSQWTGANVLTF,TGTGCCAGCAGCCAATGGACTGGGGCCAACGTCCTGACTTTC
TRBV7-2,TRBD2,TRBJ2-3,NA,CASSSRTSLDTQYF,TGTGCCAGCAGCTCCCGGACTAGCCTAGATACGCAGTATTTT
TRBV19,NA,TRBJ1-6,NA,CASSRGYNSPLHF,TGTGCCAGTAGCCGGGGGTACAATTCACCCCTCCACTTT
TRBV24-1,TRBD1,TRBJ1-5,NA,CATSDSQTGGRQPQHF,TGTGCCACCAGTGATTCCCAAACAGGGGGCAGACAGCCCCAGCATTTT
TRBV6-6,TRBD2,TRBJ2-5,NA,CASSPGVAGGQETQYF,TGTGCCAGCAGCCCCGGGGTAGCGGGAGGACAAGAGACCCAGTACTTC
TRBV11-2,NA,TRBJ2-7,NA,CASSFASVRSGNEQYF,TGTGCCAGCAGCTTCGCTAGCGTTCGAAGTGGTAACGAGCAGTACTTC
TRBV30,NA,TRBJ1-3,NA,CAWSVGGNTIYF,TGTGCCTGGAGTGTCGGTGGAAACACCATATATTTT
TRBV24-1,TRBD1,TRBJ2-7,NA,CATSENDRGLSEQYF,TGTGCCACCAGTGAAAACGACAGGGGGCTCAGCGAGCAGTACTTC
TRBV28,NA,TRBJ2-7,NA,CASTSARASGRYEQYF,TGTGCCAGCACCTCCGCTAGGGCCAGCGGCCGCTACGAGCAGTACTTC
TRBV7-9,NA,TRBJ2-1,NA,CASSFTFNEQFF,TGTGCCAGCAGCTTTACATTCAATGAGCAGTTCTTC
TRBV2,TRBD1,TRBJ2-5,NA,CASSNGQGAWETQYF,TGTGCCAGCAGTAACGGACAGGGGGCTTGGGAGACCCAGTACTTC
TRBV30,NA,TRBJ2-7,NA,CAWSVMSGAYEQYF,TGTGCCTGGAGTGTCATGAGCGGAGCGTACGAGCAGTACTTC
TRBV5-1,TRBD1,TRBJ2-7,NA,CASSLTGTGDTYEQYF,TGCGCCAGCAGCCTAACCGGGACAGGGGACACCTACGAGCAGTACTTC
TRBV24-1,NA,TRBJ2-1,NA,CATSDFSGQRSSYNEQFF,TGTGCCACCAGTGATTTTTCTGGACAGAGGAGCTCCTACAATGAGCAGTTCTTC
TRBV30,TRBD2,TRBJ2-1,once,CAWSRGAGVEQFF,TGTGCCTGGAGCCGCGGAGCGGGAGTGGAGCAGTTCTTC
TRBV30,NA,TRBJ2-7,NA,CAFHWGTIAEQYF,TGTGCCTTCCACTGGGGGACAATCGCCGAGCAGTACTTC
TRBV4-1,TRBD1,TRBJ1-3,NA,CASSTGAGNTIYF,TGCGCCAGCAGCACAGGGGCCGGAAACACCATATATTTT
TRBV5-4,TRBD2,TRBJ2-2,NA,CASSLAGVNTGELFF,TGTGCCAGCAGCCTCGCGGGAGTCAACACCGGGGAGCTGTTTTTT
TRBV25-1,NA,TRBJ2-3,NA,CASSELSSGGTDTQYF,TGTGCCAGCAGTGAATTATCGTCAGGGGGGACAGATACGCAGTATTTT
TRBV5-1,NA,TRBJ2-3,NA,CASSLGESTDTQYF,TGCGCCAGCAGCTTGGGGGAGAGCACAGATACGCAGTATTTT
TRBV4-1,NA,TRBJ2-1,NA,CASRTDGPSYNEQFF,TGCGCCAGCCGGACAGACGGTCCCTCCTACAATGAGCAGTTCTTC
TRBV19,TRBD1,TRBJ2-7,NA,CASSRTGLLGEQYF,TGTGCCAGTAGCCGGACAGGGTTGCTAGGCGAGCAGTACTTC
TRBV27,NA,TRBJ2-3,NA,CASSPTQSDTQYF,TGTGCCAGCAGTCCTACACAATCAGATACGCAGTATTTT
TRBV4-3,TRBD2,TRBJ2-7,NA,CASSQSEDGGSQPYEQYF,TGCGCCAGCAGCCAATCAGAGGATGGCGGGAGTCAGCCCTACGAGCAGTACTTC
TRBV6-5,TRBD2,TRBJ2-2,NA,CASSYLAGGTGELFF,TGTGCCAGCAGTTACCTAGCGGGTGGCACCGGGGAGCTGTTTTTT
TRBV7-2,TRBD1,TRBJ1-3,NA,CASSLNMDRGPGNTIYF,TGTGCCAGCAGCCTAAACATGGACAGGGGGCCAGGAAACACCATATATTTT
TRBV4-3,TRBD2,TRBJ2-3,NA,CASSQDLAGGTDTQYF,TGCGCCAGCAGCCAAGATCTAGCGGGAGGCACAGATACGCAGTATTTT
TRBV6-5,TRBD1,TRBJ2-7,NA,CASRWTGEREQYF,TGTGCCAGCAGGTGGACAGGGGAGCGCGAGCAGTACTTC
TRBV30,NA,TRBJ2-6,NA,CAWSPPSYRVRLTF,TGTGCCTGGAGTCCCCCGTCATACAGGGTCCGACTGACTTTC
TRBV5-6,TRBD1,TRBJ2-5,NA,CASLLSAGTGGEETQYF,TGTGCCAGCCTCTTATCAGCCGGGACAGGGGGCGAGGAGACCCAGTACTTC